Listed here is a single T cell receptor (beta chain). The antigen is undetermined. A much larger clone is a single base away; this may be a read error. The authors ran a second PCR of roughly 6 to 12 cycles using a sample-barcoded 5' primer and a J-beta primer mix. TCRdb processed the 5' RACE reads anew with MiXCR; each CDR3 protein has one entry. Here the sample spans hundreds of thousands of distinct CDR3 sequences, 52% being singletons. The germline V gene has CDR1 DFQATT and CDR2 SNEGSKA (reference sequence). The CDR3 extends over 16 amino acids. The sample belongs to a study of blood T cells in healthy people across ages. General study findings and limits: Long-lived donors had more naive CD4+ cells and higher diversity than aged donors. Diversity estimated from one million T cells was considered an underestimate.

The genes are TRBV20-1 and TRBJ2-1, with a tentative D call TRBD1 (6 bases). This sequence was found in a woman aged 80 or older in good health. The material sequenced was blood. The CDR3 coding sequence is TGCAGTACTAGTAGGGTTTTTTTACAGGGACGCAATGAGCAGTTCTTC. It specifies CSTSRVFLQGRNEQFF.